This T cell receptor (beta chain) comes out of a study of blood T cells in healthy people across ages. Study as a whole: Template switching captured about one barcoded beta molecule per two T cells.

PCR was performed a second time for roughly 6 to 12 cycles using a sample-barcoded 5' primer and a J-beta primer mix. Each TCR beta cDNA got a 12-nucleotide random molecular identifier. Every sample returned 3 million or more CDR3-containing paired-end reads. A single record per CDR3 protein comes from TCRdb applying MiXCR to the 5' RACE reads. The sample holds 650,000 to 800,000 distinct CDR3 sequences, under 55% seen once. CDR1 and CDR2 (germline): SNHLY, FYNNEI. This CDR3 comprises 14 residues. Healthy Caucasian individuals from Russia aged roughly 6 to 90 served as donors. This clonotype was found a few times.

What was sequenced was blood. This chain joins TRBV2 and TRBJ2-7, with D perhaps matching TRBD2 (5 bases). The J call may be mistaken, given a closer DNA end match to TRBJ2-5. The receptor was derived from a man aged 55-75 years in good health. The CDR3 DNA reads TGTGCCAGCACCGACCCGGGGAATCAAGAGACCCAGTACTTC. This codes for CASTDPGNQETQYF.